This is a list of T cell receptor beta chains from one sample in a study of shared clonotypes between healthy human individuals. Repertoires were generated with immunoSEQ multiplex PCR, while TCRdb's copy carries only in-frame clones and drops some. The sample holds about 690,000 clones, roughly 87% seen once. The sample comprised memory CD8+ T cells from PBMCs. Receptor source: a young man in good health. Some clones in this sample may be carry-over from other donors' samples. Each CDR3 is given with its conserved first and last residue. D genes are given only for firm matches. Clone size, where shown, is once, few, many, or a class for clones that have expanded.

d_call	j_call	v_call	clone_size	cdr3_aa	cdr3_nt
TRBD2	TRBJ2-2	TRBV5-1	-	CASSLAEVAGFAGELFF	TGCGCCAGCAGCTTGGCCGAGGTAGCGGGGTTCGCCGGGGAGCTGTTTTTT
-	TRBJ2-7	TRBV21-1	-	CASSFWTGEGEGEQYF	TGTGCCAGCAGCTTCTGGACAGGGGAAGGAGAAGGAGAGCAGTACTTC
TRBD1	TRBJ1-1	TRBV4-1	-	CASSPQGAAREAFF	TGCGCCAGCAGCCCCCAGGGGGCGGCGAGAGAAGCTTTCTTT
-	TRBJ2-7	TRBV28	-	CASSPTIYEQYF	TGTGCCAGCAGTCCCACCATCTACGAGCAGTACTTC
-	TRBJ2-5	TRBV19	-	CASSTDGEETQYF	TGTGCCAGTAGTACGGACGGAGAAGAGACCCAGTACTTC
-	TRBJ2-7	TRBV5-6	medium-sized	CASSLTYYEQYF	TGTGCCAGCAGCCTGACCTACTACGAGCAGTACTTC
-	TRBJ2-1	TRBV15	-	CATSRGPGLDEQFF	TGTGCCACCAGCAGAGGGCCCGGGTTGGATGAGCAGTTCTTC
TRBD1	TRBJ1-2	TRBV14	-	CASSHSGQGTYGYTF	TGTGCCAGCAGCCATTCGGGACAGGGGACCTATGGCTACACCTTC
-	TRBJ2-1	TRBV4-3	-	CASSPSLYNEQFF	TGCGCCAGCAGCCCCTCACTATACAATGAGCAGTTCTTC
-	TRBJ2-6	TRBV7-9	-	CASSSYYSGANVLTF	TGTGCCAGCAGCTCCTATTACTCTGGGGCCAACGTCCTGACTTTC
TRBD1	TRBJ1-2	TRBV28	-	CASSFPGQGVYGYTF	TGTGCCAGCAGTTTTCCTGGACAGGGGGTCTATGGCTACACCTTC
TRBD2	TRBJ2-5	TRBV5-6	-	CASSLAGTSVETQYF	TGTGCCAGCAGCCTAGCCGGGACTAGCGTAGAGACCCAGTACTTC
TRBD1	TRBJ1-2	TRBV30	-	CAWSQWTGPAYGYTF	TGTGCCTGGAGTCAGTGGACAGGGCCGGCCTATGGCTACACCTTC
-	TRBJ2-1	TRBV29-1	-	CSVSGALYNEQFF	TGCAGCGTTTCAGGGGCTCTGTACAATGAGCAGTTCTTC